These 3 T cell receptor beta chains were sequenced from one sample in a study of blood T cell repertoires in COVID-19. Sequencing used immunoSEQ multiplex PCR; TCRdb keeps in-frame clones, though not all of them. The table lists just over 350,000 clones, roughly 84% of them singletons. Sequencing was done on a sample of PBMCs or T cells enriched from blood (not recorded which). The receptors were sampled from a woman under 40 who had recovered from COVID-19.

CDR3 coding DNA: TGTGCCAGCAGCCCGGGACAGGGGGGCCTACGGCCCCAGCATTTT. Translated, it gives CASSPGQGGLRPQHF. The rearrangement uses TRBV27 and TRBJ1-5, with TRBD1 identical over 11 bases. This CDR3 is 15 amino acids long. J gave up 9 bases and V 6 bases, and 10 bases lay outside the gene matches. Per the germline V gene, CDR1 is MNHEY and CDR2 is SMNVEV (reference sequence).

This clone has just one count. The chain employs TRBV6-8 and TRBJ2-7, with 7 bases identical to TRBD1. CDR1 is MNHGY, CDR2 SAAAGT, per germline. The CDR3 is 15 amino acids. J gave up 4 bases and V 2 bases, and 8 bases lay outside the gene matches. The chain's CDR3 is CASSYPPGRGYEQYF. CDR3 nucleotides: TGTGCCAGCAGTTACCCACCTGGCAGGGGGTACGAGCAGTACTTC.

The genes are TRBV2 and TRBJ1-3; D unclear. Germline assignment: CDR1 SNHLY and CDR2 FYNNEI. The length of the CDR3 is 16 residues. V dropped 7 bases and J dropped 0 bases, with 16 bases sitting between them. CDR3 sequence reads: CASTPEVQTSGNTIYF. The CDR3 DNA sequence: TGTGCCAGCACCCCGGAGGTACAGACCTCTGGAAACACCATATATTTT.